The present T cell receptor (beta chain) was sequenced within a study of T cells in Graves' hyperthyroidism and ophthalmopathy. This CDR3 contains 14 residues. Per germline, CDR1 KGHSH and CDR2 LQKENI. Trimming took 6 bases from V and 0 from J, leaving 12 bases between them. The investigators amplified TCR beta CDR3 regions from RNA transcripts. TCR CDR3 underwent first-round RT-PCR with the HTBI primer set. TCRdb recomputed calls from the multiplex PCR reads with MiXCR, one row per CDR3 protein. The table has 350,000 to 500,000 distinct CDR3 sequences, 12% to 15% seen once. No progression to ophthalmopathy during 18 months of follow-up defined stable disease.

The sample taken for sequencing was blood. This clonotype was obtained from a woman aged 18-35 years with Graves' hyperthyroidism. V is TRBV18 and J is TRBJ2-7, with a tentative D call TRBD1 (6 bases). The CDR3 protein is CASSLRDNSYEQYF. As DNA, the CDR3 is TGTGCCAGCTCTCTCCGGGACAACTCCTACGAGCAGTACTTC.